The T cell receptor (beta chain) described here comes from a study of TIL therapy for anti-PD-1-resistant metastatic lung cancer. Trimming left V 6 bases short and J 2 bases short, with 9 bases between. In germline, CDR1 is SGHRS, CDR2 YFSETQ. The CDR3 sequence is 14 residues long. This was the immunoSEQ v3 assay. Assay: immunoSEQ multiplex PCR; the TCRdb copy retains only in-frame clones and omits some. The sample includes 10,000 or so clones, approximately 80% of them seen just once. Stated time point: pre-treatment sample, taken before nivolumab and TIL therapy. The chain is built from TRBV5-1 and TRBJ2-6; D ambiguous. The sequencing here drew on blood, taken at baseline. This clonotype was obtained from a person aged 25-85 years with non-small cell lung cancer. The DNA for the CDR3 is TGCGCCAGCATGGAGTCGCCTGGGGCCAACGTCCTGACTTTC. It translates to CASMESPGANVLTF.